This TCR beta chain was identified during a study of CXCR3-negative and CXCR3-positive naive CD8 T cells. Comments on this clonotype: Its antigen is undetermined.

Notes on the study in general: Naive cells that were CXCR3-positive had more hydrophobic TRB CDR3s (compared with CXCR3-negative naive cells). The level of CXCR3 expression partially decreased after cryopreservation; the majority of assays used fresh PBMCs. From TRB CDR3 properties, TCR strength was inferred; surface CD5 did not differ between naive subsets. Both naive subsets, CXCR3-negative and CXCR3-positive, displayed similar TRBV-TRBJ usage, unlike memory cells.

The libraries of TRB cDNA were constructed through 5' RACE using UMI labels. TCRdb processed the 5' RACE reads again and assigns one entry to each CDR3 protein, with no DNA. The sample has 100,000 to 150,000 distinct CDR3 sequences. The CDR3 loop spans 14 amino acids. Germline CDR1 reads MNHEY; CDR2 reads SMNVEV (reference sequence). The receptor comes from a human donor in good health. Some clones in this sample may be carry-over from other donors' samples. The chain is built from TRBV27 and TRBJ1-1; TCRdb returns TRBD1, unconfirmable since there is no DNA. Sequencing was done on a sample of naive CXCR3- CD8+ T cells from blood. Regarding subset: CD45RO-CCR7+CD27+CD95- naive CD8+ T cells lacking CXCR3 (TNR3-). The CDR3 reads CASSPDRGWTEAFF.